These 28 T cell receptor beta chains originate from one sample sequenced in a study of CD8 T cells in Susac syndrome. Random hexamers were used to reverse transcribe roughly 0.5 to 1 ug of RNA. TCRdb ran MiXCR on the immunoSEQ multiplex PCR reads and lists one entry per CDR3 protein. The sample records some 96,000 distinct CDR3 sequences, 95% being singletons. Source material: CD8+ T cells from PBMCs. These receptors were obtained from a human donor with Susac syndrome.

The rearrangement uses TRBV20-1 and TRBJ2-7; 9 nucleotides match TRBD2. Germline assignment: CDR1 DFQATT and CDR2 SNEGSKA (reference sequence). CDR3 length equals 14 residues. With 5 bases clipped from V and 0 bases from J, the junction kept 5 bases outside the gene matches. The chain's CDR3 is CSAFLAGSSYEQYF. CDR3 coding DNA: TGCAGTGCTTTTCTAGCGGGGAGCTCCTACGAGCAGTACTTC.

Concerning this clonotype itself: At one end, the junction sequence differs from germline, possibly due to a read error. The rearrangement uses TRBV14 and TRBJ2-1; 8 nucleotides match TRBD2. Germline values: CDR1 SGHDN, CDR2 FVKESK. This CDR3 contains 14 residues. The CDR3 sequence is CASSLGDGRAVRVF. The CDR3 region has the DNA TGTGCCAGCAGCCTAGGAGACGGGAGGGCGGTCAGGGTCTTC.

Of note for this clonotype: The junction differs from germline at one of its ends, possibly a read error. The CDR3 DNA is TGTGCTAGCAGCCCCCCCGCGGAGACCCAGTACTTC. The encoded protein is CASSPPAETQYF. V is TRBV7-7 and J is TRBJ2-5, with unresolved D. CDR3 length: 12 amino acids. In germline, CDR1 is SSHAT, CDR2 FNYEAQ (reference sequence).

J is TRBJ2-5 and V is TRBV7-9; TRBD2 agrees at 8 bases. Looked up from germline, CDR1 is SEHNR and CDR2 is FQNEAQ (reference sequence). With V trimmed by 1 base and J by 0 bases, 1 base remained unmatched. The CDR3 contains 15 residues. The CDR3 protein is CASSLGSGDQETQYF. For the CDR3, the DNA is TGTGCCAGCAGCTTAGGTAGCGGGGACCAAGAGACCCAGTACTTC. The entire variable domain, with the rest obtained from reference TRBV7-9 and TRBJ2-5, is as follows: DTGVSQNPRHKITKRGQNVTFRCDPISEHNRLYWYRQTLGQGPEFLTYFQNEAQLEKSRLLSDRFSAERPKGSFSTLEIQRTEQGDSAMYLCASSLGSGDQETQYFGPGTRLLVL.

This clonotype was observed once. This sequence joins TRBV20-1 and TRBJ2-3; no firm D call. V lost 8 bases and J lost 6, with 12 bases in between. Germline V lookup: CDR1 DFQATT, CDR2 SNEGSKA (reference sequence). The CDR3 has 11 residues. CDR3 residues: CSPTLADTQYF. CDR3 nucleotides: TGCAGTCCGACTTTGGCGGATACGCAGTATTTT.

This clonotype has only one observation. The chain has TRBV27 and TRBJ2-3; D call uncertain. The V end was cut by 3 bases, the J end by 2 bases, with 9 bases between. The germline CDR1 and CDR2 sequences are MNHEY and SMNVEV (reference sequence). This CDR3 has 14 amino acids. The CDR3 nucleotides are TGTGCCAGCAGTTTCGCCAGCGCCACAGATACGCAGTATTTT. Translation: CASSFASATDTQYF.

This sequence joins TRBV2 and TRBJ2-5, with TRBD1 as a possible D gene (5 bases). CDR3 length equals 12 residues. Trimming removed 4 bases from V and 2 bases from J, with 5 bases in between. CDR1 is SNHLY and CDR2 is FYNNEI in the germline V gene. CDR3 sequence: CASSGTQETQYF. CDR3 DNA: TGTGCCAGCAGTGGGACACAAGAGACCCAGTACTTC.

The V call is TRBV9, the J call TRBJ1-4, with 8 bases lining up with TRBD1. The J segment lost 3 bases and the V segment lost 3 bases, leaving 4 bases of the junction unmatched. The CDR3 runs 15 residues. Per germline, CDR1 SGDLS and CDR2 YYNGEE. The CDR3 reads CASSATGGSNEKLFF. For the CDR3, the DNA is TGTGCCAGCAGCGCAACAGGGGGATCTAATGAAAAACTGTTTTTT.

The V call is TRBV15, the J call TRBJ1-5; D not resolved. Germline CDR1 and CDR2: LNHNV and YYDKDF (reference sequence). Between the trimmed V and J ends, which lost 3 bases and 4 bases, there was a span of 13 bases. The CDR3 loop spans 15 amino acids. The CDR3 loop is CATSSPDRQNQPQHF. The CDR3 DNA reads TGTGCCACCAGCAGCCCCGACCGCCAAAATCAGCCCCAGCATTTT.

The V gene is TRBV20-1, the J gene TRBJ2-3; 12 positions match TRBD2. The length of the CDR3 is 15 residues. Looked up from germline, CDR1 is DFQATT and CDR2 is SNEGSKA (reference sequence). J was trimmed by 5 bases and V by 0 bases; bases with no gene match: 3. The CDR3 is CSARDLAGGRDTQYF. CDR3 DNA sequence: TGCAGTGCTAGAGATCTAGCGGGAGGGAGAGATACGCAGTATTTT.

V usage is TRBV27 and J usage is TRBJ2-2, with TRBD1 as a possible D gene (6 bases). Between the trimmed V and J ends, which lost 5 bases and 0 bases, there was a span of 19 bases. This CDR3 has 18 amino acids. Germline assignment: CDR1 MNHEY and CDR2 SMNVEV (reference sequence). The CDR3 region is CASSPSYWGHANTGELFF. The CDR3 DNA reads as TGTGCCAGCAGTCCCTCGTATTGGGGACACGCGAACACCGGGGAGCTGTTTTTT.

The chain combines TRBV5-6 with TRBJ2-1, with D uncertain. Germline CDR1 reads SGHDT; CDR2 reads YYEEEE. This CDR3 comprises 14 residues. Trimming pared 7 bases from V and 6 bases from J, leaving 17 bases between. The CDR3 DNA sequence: TGTGCCAGCCCCAGCCGATGGGCTTCCAATGAGCAGTTCTTC. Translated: CASPSRWASNEQFF.

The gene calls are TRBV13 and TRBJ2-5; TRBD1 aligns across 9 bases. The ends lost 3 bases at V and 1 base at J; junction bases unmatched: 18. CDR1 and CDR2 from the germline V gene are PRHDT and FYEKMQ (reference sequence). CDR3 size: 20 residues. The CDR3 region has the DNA TGTGCCAGCAGCTTGGACAGGGGCCTCGAACCACCCCTAATCCAAGAGACCCAGTACTTC. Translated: CASSLDRGLEPPLIQETQYF.

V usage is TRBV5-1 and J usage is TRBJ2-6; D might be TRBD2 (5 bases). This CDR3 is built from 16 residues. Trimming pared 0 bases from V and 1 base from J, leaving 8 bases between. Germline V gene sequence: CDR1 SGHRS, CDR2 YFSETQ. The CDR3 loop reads CASSLESGSGANVLTF. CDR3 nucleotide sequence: TGCGCCAGCAGCTTGGAATCGGGGTCTGGGGCCAACGTCCTGACTTTC.

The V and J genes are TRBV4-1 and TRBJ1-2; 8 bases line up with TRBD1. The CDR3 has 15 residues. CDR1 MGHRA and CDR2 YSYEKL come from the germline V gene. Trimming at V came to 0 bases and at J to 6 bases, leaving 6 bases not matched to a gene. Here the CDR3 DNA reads TGCGCCAGCAGCCAAGAATCGGAGACAGGGGATGGCTACACCTTC. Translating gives CASSQESETGDGYTF.

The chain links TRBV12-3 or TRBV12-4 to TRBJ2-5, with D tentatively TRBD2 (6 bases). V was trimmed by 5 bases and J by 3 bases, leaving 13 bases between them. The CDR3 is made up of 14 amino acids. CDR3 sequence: CASSHYVAEETQYF. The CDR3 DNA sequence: TGTGCCAGCAGTCACTACGTAGCGGAAGAGACCCAGTACTTC.

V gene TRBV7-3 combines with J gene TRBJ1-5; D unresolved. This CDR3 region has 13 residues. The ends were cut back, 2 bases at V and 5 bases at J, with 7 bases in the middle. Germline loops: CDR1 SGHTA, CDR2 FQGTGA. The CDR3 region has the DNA TGTGCCAGCAGCTTAGACGGTCATCAGCCCCAGCATTTT. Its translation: CASSLDGHQPQHF.

The CDR3 loop reads CSAAWVGTGGGEQFF. Here the CDR3 DNA reads TGCAGTGCCGCCTGGGTGGGGACAGGGGGGGGTGAGCAGTTCTTC. The V gene is TRBV20-1, the J gene TRBJ2-1, with 11 bases aligning to TRBD1. Germline-derived CDR1 and CDR2 are DFQATT and SNEGSKA (reference sequence). Unmatched junction bases numbered 13, after V lost 6 bases and J lost 9 bases. The CDR3 spans 15 residues.

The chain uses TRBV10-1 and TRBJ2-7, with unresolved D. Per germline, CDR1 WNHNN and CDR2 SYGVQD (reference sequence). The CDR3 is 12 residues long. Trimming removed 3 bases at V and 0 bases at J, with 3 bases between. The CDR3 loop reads CASSDGSYEQYF. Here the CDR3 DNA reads TGCGCCAGCAGTGACGGCTCCTACGAGCAGTACTTC.

The CDR3 protein is CSVAGTMNTEAFF. The DNA for the CDR3 is TGCAGCGTTGCTGGAACCATGAACACTGAAGCTTTCTTT. The chain joins TRBV29-1 to TRBJ1-1; D is undetermined. Germline loops: CDR1 SQVTM, CDR2 ANQGSEA. The CDR3 has 13 amino acids. Trimming took 4 bases from V and 0 from J, leaving 9 bases between them.

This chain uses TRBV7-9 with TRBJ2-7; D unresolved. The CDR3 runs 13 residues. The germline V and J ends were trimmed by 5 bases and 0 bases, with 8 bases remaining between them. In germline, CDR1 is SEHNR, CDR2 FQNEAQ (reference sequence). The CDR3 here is CASSRPSSYEQYF. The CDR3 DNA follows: TGTGCCAGCAGCCGACCGAGCTCCTACGAGCAGTACTTC.

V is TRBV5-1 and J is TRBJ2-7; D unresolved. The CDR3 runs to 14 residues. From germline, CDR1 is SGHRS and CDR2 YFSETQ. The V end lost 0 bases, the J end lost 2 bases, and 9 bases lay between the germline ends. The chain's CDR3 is CASSLEGKTYEQYF. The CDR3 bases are TGCGCCAGCAGCTTGGAAGGGAAAACCTACGAGCAGTACTTC.

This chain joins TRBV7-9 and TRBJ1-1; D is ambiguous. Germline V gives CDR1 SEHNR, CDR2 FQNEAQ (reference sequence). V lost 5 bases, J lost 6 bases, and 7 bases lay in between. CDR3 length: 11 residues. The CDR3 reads CASSLISEAFF. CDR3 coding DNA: TGTGCCAGCAGCCTCATTTCTGAAGCTTTCTTT. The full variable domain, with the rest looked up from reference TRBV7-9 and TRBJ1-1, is DTGVSQNPRHKITKRGQNVTFRCDPISEHNRLYWYRQTLGQGPEFLTYFQNEAQLEKSRLLSDRFSAERPKGSFSTLEIQRTEQGDSAMYLCASSLISEAFFGQGTRLTVV.

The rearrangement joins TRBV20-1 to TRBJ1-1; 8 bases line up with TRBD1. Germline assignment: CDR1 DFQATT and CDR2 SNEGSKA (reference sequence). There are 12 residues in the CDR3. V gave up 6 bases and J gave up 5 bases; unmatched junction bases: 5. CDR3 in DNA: TGCAGTGCCCGAGGGGACAGGACTGAAGCTTTCTTT. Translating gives CSARGDRTEAFF.

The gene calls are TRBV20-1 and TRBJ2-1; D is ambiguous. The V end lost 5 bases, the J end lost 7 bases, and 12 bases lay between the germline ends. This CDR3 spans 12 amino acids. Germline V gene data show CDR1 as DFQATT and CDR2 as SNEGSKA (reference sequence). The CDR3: CSAPPDWNEQFF. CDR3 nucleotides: TGCAGTGCTCCCCCGGATTGGAATGAGCAGTTCTTC.

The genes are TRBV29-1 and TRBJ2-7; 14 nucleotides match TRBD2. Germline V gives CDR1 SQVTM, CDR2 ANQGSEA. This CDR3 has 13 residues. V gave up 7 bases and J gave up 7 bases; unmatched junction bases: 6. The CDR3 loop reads CSGGLAGEGEQYF. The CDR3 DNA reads TGCAGCGGGGGACTAGCGGGAGAAGGGGAGCAGTACTTC.

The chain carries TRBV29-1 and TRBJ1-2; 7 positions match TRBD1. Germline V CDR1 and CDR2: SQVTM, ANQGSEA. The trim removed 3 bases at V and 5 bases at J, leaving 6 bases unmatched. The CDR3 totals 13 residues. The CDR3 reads CSVEGTEEYGYTF. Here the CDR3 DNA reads TGCAGCGTTGAGGGGACAGAGGAATATGGCTACACCTTC.

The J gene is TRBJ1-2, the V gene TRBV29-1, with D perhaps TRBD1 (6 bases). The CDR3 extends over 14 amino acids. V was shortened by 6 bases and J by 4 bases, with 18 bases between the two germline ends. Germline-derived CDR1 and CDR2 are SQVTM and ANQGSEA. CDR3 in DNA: TGCAGCGTGAGCGGGTCCTTAGGGGGCTATGGCTACACCTTC. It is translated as CSVSGSLGGYGYTF.